This T cell receptor beta chain emerged from a study of Graves' ophthalmopathy and Graves' hyperthyroidism. Study in general: Blood was drawn at initial diagnosis, before any treatment.

The authors amplified TCR beta CDR3 regions from RNA transcripts. RT-PCR in the first round used HTBI primers; a second-round multiplex PCR followed. MiXCR was run by TCRdb on the multiplex PCR reads, yielding one entry per CDR3 protein. The sample holds roughly 36,000 distinct CDR3 sequences, approximately 53% seen once. In regard to this clonotype: Antigen unknown.

Among the hyperthyroidism patients, all were newly diagnosed, aged 18 to 65, with under 2 months' duration. The source of the PBMCs was approximately 10 ml of fresh peripheral blood. General observations from the study: The model flagged ophthalmopathy progression at 55% to 71% sensitivity and nearly 75% specificity.

V was pared by 5 bases and J by 3 bases, with 1 base of the junction left unmatched. This CDR3 has 13 amino acids. Per germline, CDR1 DFQATT and CDR2 SNEGSKA (reference sequence). The sequenced sample consisted of peripheral blood. This sequence was found in an adult woman with stable Graves' hyperthyroidism. This chain links TRBV20-1 with TRBJ2-5, with 12 bases lining up with TRBD2. The DNA for the CDR3 is TGCAGTGCTTGGACTAGCGGGAAAGAGACCCAGTACTTC. This encodes CSAWTSGKETQYF.